This TCR beta chain was found in a study of cytomegalovirus exposure and HLA in healthy donors. This PCR relied on a set of 60 Vbeta primers and 13 Jbeta primers. Only in-frame clones appear in the TCRdb table, and some are missing; sequencing was by immunoSEQ multiplex PCR. Here the sample spans 300,000 or so clones, just under 85% being singletons. General study results and limits: The listing of 150 to 200 TCR beta chains classed them as cytomegalovirus-associated. TCR beta V segments were, for the most part, productive about 87% or about 30% of the time in an earlier analysis.

In this sample, this clone turned up once. The antigen remains undetermined. The germline V and J ends were trimmed by 2 bases and 6 bases, with 11 bases remaining between them. Looked up from germline, CDR1 is ENHRY and CDR2 is SYGVKD. The CDR3 covers 14 residues. The chain couples TRBV10-3 to TRBJ1-5; D is unclear. The TCR sequence derives from a woman between 35 and 50 years old in good health and CMV-seropositive. Sequencing was carried out using PBMCs. CDR3 bases: TGTGCCATCAGTGAGCAGGCTTCTGGTCAGCCCCAGCATTTT. As protein: CAISEQASGQPQHF.